This TCR beta chain was recorded in a study of T cell changes during pregnancy in multiple sclerosis. TCRdb keeps only in-frame clones here, not all; method: immunoSEQ multiplex PCR. The table records some 80,000 clones, nearly 95% of them present only once. Germline V gene lookup returns CDR1 MNHEY and CDR2 SVGAGI. This CDR3 spans 15 amino acids. V gave up 0 bases and J gave up 9 bases; unmatched junction bases: 5. The sequence derives from a female donor with multiple sclerosis, enrolled in a pregnancy study. This specimen consisted of CD4+ T cells from peripheral blood mononuclear cells, obtained after pregnancy. This rearrangement joins TRBV6-5 to TRBJ1-4; 9 nucleotides line up with TRBD1. CDR3 sequence: CASSYSLGQGKKLFF. CDR3 nucleotides: TGTGCCAGCAGTTACTCTTTGGGACAGGGAAAAAAACTGTTTTTT.